One and the same sample provided the 11 T cell receptor beta chains below, sequenced in a study of blood T cell repertoires in COVID-19. Libraries were prepared by immunoSEQ multiplex PCR; TCRdb keeps only in-frame clonotypes and omits some of them. The sample contains some 240,000 clones, more than 75% of which appear only once. The sequenced sample consisted of PBMCs or T cells enriched from blood (not recorded which). These receptor sequences come from a woman between 40 and 50 years old with acute COVID-19.

The table lists this clone with a count of one. The rearrangement joins TRBV11-2 to TRBJ1-3; D call uncertain. The CDR3 extends over 14 amino acids. V lost 5 bases to trimming and J lost 0 bases, with 8 bases between them. Per germline, CDR1 SGHAT and CDR2 FQNNGV. CDR3 region: CASSDPGSGNTIYF. The CDR3 DNA sequence: TGTGCCAGCAGCGATCCGGGCTCTGGAAACACCATATATTTT.

The chain carries TRBV9 and TRBJ1-1; possibly TRBD1 for D (5 bases). The CDR3 loop spans 16 amino acids. Per germline, CDR1 SGDLS and CDR2 YYNGEE. V gave up 3 bases and J gave up 1 base, with 16 bases separating them. As DNA, the CDR3 is TGTGCCAGCAGCGCGGGTGGGGCAGGACGGAACACTGAAGCTTTCTTT. This codes for CASSAGGAGRNTEAFF.

V gene TRBV5-1 combines with J gene TRBJ2-3; 8 bases match TRBD1. CDR3 length: 15 amino acids. Germline-derived CDR1 and CDR2 are SGHRS and YFSETQ. Trimming at V came to 3 bases and at J to 3 bases, leaving 6 bases not matched to a gene. The CDR3 DNA is TGCGCCAGCAGCTCCCAGTACAGGGGGACAGATACGCAGTATTTT. As protein: CASSSQYRGTDTQYF.

This clone was counted only a few times. The rearrangement joins TRBV11-2 to TRBJ1-1; D possibly corresponds to TRBD1 (6 bases). CDR1 and CDR2 from the germline V gene are SGHAT and FQNNGV. The CDR3 runs 13 residues. V was pared by 5 bases and J by 6 bases, with 13 bases between. The CDR3 DNA reads as TGTGCCAGCAGCGCAGCACAGGGCTCTGAAGCTTTCTTT. Its protein is CASSAAQGSEAFF. Using reference TRBV11-2 and TRBJ1-1 for the parts outside the CDR3, the full variable domain is EAGVAQSPRYKIIEKRQSVAFWCNPISGHATLYWYQQILGQGPKLLIQFQNNGVVDDSQLPKDRFSAERLKGVDSTLKIQPAKLEDSAVYLCASSAAQGSEAFFGQGTRLTVV.

The chain recombines TRBV5-5 with TRBJ1-2; perhaps TRBD1 as D (5 bases). Germline CDR1 SGHKS, CDR2 YYEKEE (reference sequence). The V end was cut by 2 bases, the J end by 2 bases, with 7 bases between. The CDR3 runs to 13 residues. The CDR3 here is CASSFDSNYGYTF. The CDR3 coding sequence is TGTGCCAGCAGCTTCGACAGCAACTATGGCTACACCTTC.

Many counts were recorded for this clone. This sequence joins TRBV10-1 and TRBJ2-1, with 8 bases identical to TRBD2. V lost 3 bases, J lost 5 bases, and 6 bases stayed unmatched. Per the germline V gene, CDR1 is WNHNN and CDR2 is SYGVQD (reference sequence). This CDR3 comprises 15 residues. This CDR3 is CASSDSGAGDNEQFF. The CDR3 nucleotides are TGCGCCAGCAGTGATTCCGGAGCGGGGGACAATGAGCAGTTCTTC.

There are a few counts of this clone. Written as DNA, the CDR3 is TGTGCCAGCAGCACGACCAACCCTCCATGGGACTACAGTTTAGGCGCAGATACGCAGTATTTT. As protein: CASSTTNPPWDYSLGADTQYF. The V gene is TRBV7-9, the J gene TRBJ2-3; 7 bases fit TRBD2. CDR1 and CDR2 (germline): SEHNR, FQNEAQ (reference sequence). The CDR3 is 21 residues long. Germline trimming cut 5 bases from V and 4 bases from J; bases unmatched to any gene: 27.

In its sample, this clone was seen a few times. This chain uses TRBV19 with TRBJ2-7, with D possibly TRBD2 on 6 matching bases. This CDR3 comprises 15 residues. Between the trimmed V and J ends, which lost 3 bases and 2 bases, there was a span of 14 bases. CDR1 and CDR2 from the germline V gene are LNHDA and SQIVND (reference sequence). CDR3: CASSIGGGAPYEQYF. CDR3 in DNA: TGTGCCAGTAGTATTGGCGGAGGGGCCCCCTACGAGCAGTACTTC.

The gene calls are TRBV24-1 and TRBJ2-1; 11 bases are shared with TRBD2. The CDR3 loop spans 16 amino acids. Germline-derived CDR1 and CDR2 are KGHDR and SFDVKD. V shed 4 bases, J shed 2 bases, and the junction held 3 bases outside the gene matches. The chain's CDR3 is CATSEPGLAAYNEQFF. CDR3 nucleotides: TGTGCCACCAGTGAACCGGGACTAGCGGCCTACAATGAGCAGTTCTTC.

V gene TRBV4-1 combines with J gene TRBJ2-5; perhaps TRBD1 as D (6 bases). This CDR3 region has 15 residues. CDR1 and CDR2 from the germline V gene are MGHRA and YSYEKL. V was trimmed by 0 bases and J by 7 bases, leaving 15 bases between them. The CDR3 DNA sequence: TGCGCCAGCAGCCAAGATGGGGGCGGGTGGGGGACCCAGTACTTC. Its translation: CASSQDGGGWGTQYF.

The chain combines TRBV2 with TRBJ2-1; TRBD2 might be the D (6 bases). This CDR3 has 13 residues. The germline V gene encodes CDR1 SNHLY and CDR2 FYNNEI. Trimming shortened V by 4 bases and J by 3 bases, and 7 bases separated the two germline ends. This CDR3 is CASSATSYNEQFF. The CDR3 coding sequence is TGTGCCAGCAGTGCGACTAGCTACAATGAGCAGTTCTTC.